This T cell receptor (beta chain) was recorded in a study of blood T cell repertoires in COVID-19. The overall study: The analysed material was cDNA or gDNA that came from T cells, B-cell-depleted T cells, or PBMCs.

Germline values: CDR1 MDHEN, CDR2 SYDVKM. The CDR3 contains 18 residues. V lost 4 bases to trimming and J lost 0 bases; unmatched junction nucleotides: 8. In the original workflow: The assay estimated nucleated cells by amplifying reference gene primers. Assay: immunoSEQ multiplex PCR; the TCRdb copy retains only in-frame clones and omits some. V, J and clone size were drawn from that table, and D and trimming were deduced from the DNA. The table records roughly 250,000 clones, roughly 82% of them present only once. The material sequenced was peripheral blood. This rearrangement joins TRBV28 to TRBJ1-5, with 11 nucleotides matching TRBD1. The receptor was isolated from a woman of 80 years or more with active or convalescent COVID-19. Written as DNA, the CDR3 is TGTGCCAGCAGTTCAATCGGGACAGGGGGACGTAGCAATCAGCCCCAGCATTTT. Translation: CASSSIGTGGRSNQPQHF.